This TCR beta chain was recovered during a study of shared clonotypes between healthy human individuals. Using immunoSEQ multiplex PCR, the repertoire was profiled, and TCRdb retains in-frame clones only, with some absent. The sample includes about 2,500,000 clones, just over 90% of them seen just once. The V gene's germline CDR1 is SNHLY and CDR2 FYNNEI. There are 16 residues in the CDR3. V shed 3 bases, J shed 0 bases, and the junction held 3 bases outside the gene matches. The chain carries TRBV2 and TRBJ2-3; 10 bases agree with TRBD1. The sequencing sample was made of naive CD4+ T cells sorted from blood. The subset is: CD45RA+ positively selected. The sequence derives from a young man in good health. The CDR3 nucleotides are TGTGCCAGCAGTGACGGGACAGGGGCTAGCACAGATACGCAGTATTTT. As protein: CASSDGTGASTDTQYF.